The 16 T cell receptor beta chains listed next were all sequenced from one sample in a study of T cells in Graves' hyperthyroidism and ophthalmopathy. Amplified TCR beta CDR3 regions came from RNA transcripts. The HTBI primer set served for first-round RT-PCR of the TCR CDR3. Via MiXCR, TCRdb re-called the multiplex PCR reads, giving one row per CDR3 protein. The sample includes a few hundred thousand distinct CDR3 sequences, roughly 15% of them seen just once. The sample taken for sequencing was blood. Receptors were obtained from a woman aged 40 to 49 with Graves' hyperthyroidism that later progressed to Graves' ophthalmopathy.

This clonotype was observed a few times. The chain recombines TRBV7-9 with TRBJ1-1; D is perhaps TRBD1 (6 bases). Germline V gene lookup returns CDR1 SEHNR and CDR2 FQNEAQ (reference sequence). This CDR3 has 16 residues. The ends were cut back, 6 bases at V and 3 bases at J, with 20 bases in the middle. The CDR3 coding sequence is TGTGCCAGCAGTCTCGGACAGCAAAAGGGGGACACTGAAGCTTTCTTT. It is translated as CASSLGQQKGDTEAFF.

Concerning this clonotype: A single base separates this from a much larger clone, so it may be a read error. In DNA form, the CDR3 reads TGTGCCAGCAGCATACGTCGGGGGGGGCGGGGGGAAAAACTGTTTTTT. This gives the protein CASSIRRGGRGEKLFF. The gene calls are TRBV28 and TRBJ1-4; possible D gene TRBD1, 6 bases. The CDR3 covers 16 residues. The V gene lost 6 bases and the J gene lost 8 bases, with 22 bases spanning the gap. Germline-derived CDR1 and CDR2 are MDHEN and SYDVKM.

This clonotype was seen at least ten times. The V and J genes are TRBV19 and TRBJ2-3; the D is unclear. Germline V gives CDR1 LNHDA, CDR2 SQIVND (reference sequence). CDR3 length: 15 residues. Trimming pared 1 base from V and 5 bases from J, leaving 13 bases between. CDR3 in amino acids: CASSIVALLGDTQYF. The CDR3 region has the DNA TGTGCCAGTAGTATAGTGGCCCTGTTGGGAGATACGCAGTATTTT. The full variable domain, in which reference TRBV19 and TRBJ2-3 provide the parts outside the CDR3, is DGGITQSPKYLFRKEGQNVTLSCEQNLNHDAMYWYRQDPGQGLRLIYYSQIVNDFQKGDIAEGYSVSREKKESFPLTVTSAQKNPTAFYLCASSIVALLGDTQYFGPGTRLTVL.

In this sample, this clonotype turned up many times. The rearrangement joins TRBV28 to TRBJ2-7, with D unclear. The CDR3 extends over 12 amino acids. Germline CDR1 MDHEN, CDR2 SYDVKM. The germline V and J ends were trimmed by 6 bases and 6 bases, with 12 bases remaining between them. The chain's CDR3 is CASSPGPFEQYF. Written as DNA, the CDR3 is TGTGCCAGCAGCCCCGGGCCTTTCGAGCAGTACTTC. Full variable domain (remainder filled in from reference TRBV28 and TRBJ2-7): DVKVTQSSRYLVKRTGEKVFLECVQDMDHENMFWYRQDPGLGLRLIYFSYDVKMKEKGDIPEGYSVSREKKERFSLILESASTNQTSMYLCASSPGPFEQYFGPGTRLTVT.

The rearrangement uses TRBV11-1 and TRBJ2-7; 7 positions agree with TRBD2. V lost 4 bases to trimming and J lost 2 bases; unmatched junction nucleotides: 8. The germline V gene encodes CDR1 SGHAT and CDR2 FQDESV (reference sequence). The CDR3 spans 15 residues. The CDR3 DNA reads TGTGCCAGCAGCTCCCGTACGGGAGGCCCCTACGAGCAGTACTTC. Encoded protein: CASSSRTGGPYEQYF. Combining the CDR3 with reference TRBV11-1 and TRBJ2-7 gives the whole variable domain EAEVAQSPRYKITEKSQAVAFWCDPISGHATLYWYRQILGQGPELLVQFQDESVVDDSQLPKDRFSAERLKGVDSTLKIQPAELGDSAMYLCASSSRTGGPYEQYFGPGTRLTVT.

Ten or more counts support this clonotype. Since a much larger clone is just one base distant, this may be a read error. The chain has TRBV13 and TRBJ2-7; D unresolved. V shed 0 bases and J shed 5 bases, with 2 bases lying between them. The CDR3 totals 11 residues. Looked up from germline, CDR1 is PRHDT and CDR2 is FYEKMQ (reference sequence). In nucleotides, the CDR3 is TGTGCCAGCAGCTTAGGACACGAGCAGTACTTC. Translation: CASSLGHEQYF. Full variable domain (rest looked up from reference TRBV13 and TRBJ2-7): AAGVIQSPRHLIKEKRETATLKCYPIPRHDTVYWYQQGPGQDPQFLISFYEKMQSDKGSIPDRFSAQQFSDYHSELNMSSLELGDSALYFCASSLGHEQYFGPGTRLTVT.

This clonotype was counted a few times. The chain is built from TRBV9 and TRBJ1-1; D may be TRBD1 (5 bases). CDR3 size: 14 residues. V was cut by 4 bases and J by 3 bases, with 13 bases left in between. Germline loops: CDR1 SGDLS, CDR2 YYNGEE. As DNA, the CDR3 is TGTGCCAGCAGCCCTCGACAGTATTACACTGAAGCTTTCTTT. Protein: CASSPRQYYTEAFF.

This clonotype was picked up many times. This rearrangement joins TRBV5-5 to TRBJ1-5; no firm D call. V lost 4 bases and J 0 bases, leaving 11 bases between the germline ends. The length of the CDR3 is 15 residues. Germline CDR1 reads SGHKS; CDR2 reads YYEKEE (reference sequence). The DNA of the CDR3 is TGTGCCAGCAGCCCGTGGTGGTATAGCAATCAGCCCCAGCATTTT. Amino acid sequence: CASSPWWYSNQPQHF.

This clonotype has a count of ten or more. The J gene is TRBJ2-7, the V gene TRBV7-9; possibly TRBD2 for D (6 bases). This CDR3 is built from 15 residues. The V end lost 7 bases, the J end lost 6 bases, and 22 bases lay between the germline ends. Germline assignment: CDR1 SEHNR and CDR2 FQNEAQ (reference sequence). This CDR3 is CASTATGGSATEQYF. The CDR3 coding sequence is TGTGCCAGCACAGCAACCGGGGGAAGTGCCACCGAGCAGTACTTC.

This clonotype was detected ten times or more. This CDR3 is CASSYEQRMGTEAFF. CDR3 nucleotide sequence: TGTGCCAGCAGTTATGAACAGAGGATGGGAACTGAAGCTTTCTTT. The V gene is TRBV6-1, the J gene TRBJ1-1, with D uncertain. The CDR3 contains 15 residues. The V end was cut by 5 bases, the J end by 5 bases, with 18 bases between. Germline V CDR1 and CDR2: MNHNS, SASEGT.

The chain carries TRBV20-1 and TRBJ2-1; unclear D gene. CDR3 length equals 15 residues. The germline V gene encodes CDR1 DFQATT and CDR2 SNEGSKA (reference sequence). V dropped 0 bases and J dropped 8 bases, with 17 bases sitting between them. The CDR3 spells CSARDLRRIGDEQFF. The CDR3 DNA reads as TGCAGTGCTAGAGATCTCCGGAGAATAGGAGATGAGCAGTTCTTC.

This clonotype was recorded many times. CDR3 region: CASSLVGDTEAFF. The CDR3 DNA reads as TGTGCCAGCAGCTTGGTAGGGGACACTGAAGCTTTCTTT. The chain is built from TRBV7-9 and TRBJ1-1; D may be TRBD1 (5 bases). CDR1 and CDR2 (germline): SEHNR, FQNEAQ (reference sequence). V dropped 3 bases and J dropped 3 bases, with 8 bases sitting between them. The CDR3 spans 13 residues.

This clonotype was seen ten or more times. This chain links TRBV29-1 with TRBJ2-1, with unresolved D. The CDR3 runs 10 residues. Trimming left V 3 bases short and J 9 bases short, with 6 bases between. Germline lookup yields CDR1 SQVTM and CDR2 ANQGSEA. Here the CDR3 DNA reads TGCAGCGTTGACGGCCTTGAGCAGTTCTTC. Protein: CSVDGLEQFF.

This clonotype was seen repeatedly, ten times or more. V usage is TRBV2 and J usage is TRBJ1-5; maybe TRBD1 (5 bases). V shed 9 bases and J shed 1 base, with 19 bases lying between them. This CDR3 has 16 amino acids. Germline-derived CDR1 and CDR2 are SNHLY and FYNNEI. The CDR3 coding sequence is TGTGCCAGTGGTAAGGTTATGGGACCGAGCAATCAGCCCCAGCATTTT. Its translation is CASGKVMGPSNQPQHF.

Only a few counts were recorded for this clonotype. V is TRBV7-2 and J is TRBJ1-1; TRBD1 might be the D (5 bases). V was shortened by 4 bases and J by 6 bases, with 21 bases between the two germline ends. The V gene's germline CDR1 is SGHTA and CDR2 FQGNSA. The CDR3 totals 16 residues. In nucleotides, the CDR3 is TGTGCCAGCAGCTCCCCCGGGCGGGGACCTAAGTCTGAAGCTTTCTTT. Its protein is CASSSPGRGPKSEAFF. Supplemented by reference TRBV7-2 and TRBJ1-1, the full variable domain reads GAGVSQSPSNKVTEKGKDVELRCDPISGHTALYWYRQSLGQGLEFLIYFQGNSAPDKSGLPSDRFSAERTGGSVSTLTIQRTQQEDSAVYLCASSSPGRGPKSEAFFGQGTRLTVV.

This clonotype has more than one count but fewer than ten. The V and J genes are TRBV19 and TRBJ2-2; the D is unclear. The CDR3 is 14 amino acids. Germline V lookup: CDR1 LNHDA, CDR2 SQIVND (reference sequence). The ends were cut back, 7 bases at V and 6 bases at J, with 15 bases in the middle. For the CDR3, the DNA is TGTGCCAGTACCGGGCAATGGGTGGCCGGGGAGCTGTTTTTT. As protein: CASTGQWVAGELFF. The variable domain in full, completed from reference TRBV19 and TRBJ2-2, reads DGGITQSPKYLFRKEGQNVTLSCEQNLNHDAMYWYRQDPGQGLRLIYYSQIVNDFQKGDIAEGYSVSREKKESFPLTVTSAQKNPTAFYLCASTGQWVAGELFFGEGSRLTVL.